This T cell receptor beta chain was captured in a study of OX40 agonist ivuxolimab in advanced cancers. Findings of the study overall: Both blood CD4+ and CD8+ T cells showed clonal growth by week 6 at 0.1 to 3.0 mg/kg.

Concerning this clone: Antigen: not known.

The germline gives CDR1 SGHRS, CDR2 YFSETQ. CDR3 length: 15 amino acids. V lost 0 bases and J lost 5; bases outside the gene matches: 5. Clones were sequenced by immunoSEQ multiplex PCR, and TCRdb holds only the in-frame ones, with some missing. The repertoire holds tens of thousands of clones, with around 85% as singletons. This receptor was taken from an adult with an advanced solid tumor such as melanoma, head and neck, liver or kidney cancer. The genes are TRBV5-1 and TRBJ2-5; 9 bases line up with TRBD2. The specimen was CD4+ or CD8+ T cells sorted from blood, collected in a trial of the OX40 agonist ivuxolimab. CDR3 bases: TGCGCCAGCAGCTTGGTTAGCGGGAGCGCCGAGACCCAGTACTTC. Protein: CASSLVSGSAETQYF. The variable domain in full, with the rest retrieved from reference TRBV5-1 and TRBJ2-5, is KAGVTQTPRYLIKTRGQQVTLSCSPISGHRSVSWYQQTPGQGLQFLFEYFSETQRNKGNFPGRFSGRQFSNSRSEMNVSTLELGDSALYLCASSLVSGSAETQYFGPGTRLLVL.